This TCR beta chain was documented in a study of CD8+CD57+ T cells in acquired aplastic anemia. V gave up 5 bases and J gave up 7 bases, with 17 bases separating them. The V gene's germline CDR1 is SEHNR and CDR2 FQNEAQ (reference sequence). The CDR3 has 14 amino acids. Those patients picked for sequencing had displayed CD8+CD57+ cell expansion on flow cytometry. Both TCR beta VDJ combination and CDR3 sequence profiling were carried out. Genomic DNA was the template for this profiling. TCRdb reprocessed the reads with MiXCR, giving one entry per CDR3 protein. The data show hundreds of thousands of distinct CDR3 sequences, roughly 82% seen once.

The genes are TRBV7-9 and TRBJ2-5; D is perhaps TRBD1 (5 bases). Sequencing was performed on sorted CD4+, CD8+, or CD8+CD57+ T cells (not recorded which) from PBMCs. This TCR was recovered from a human donor with aplastic anemia. CDR3 protein: CASSRGSGQVTQYF. The CDR3 nucleotides read TGTGCCAGCAGCAGGGGCTCCGGCCAGGTGACCCAGTACTTC.